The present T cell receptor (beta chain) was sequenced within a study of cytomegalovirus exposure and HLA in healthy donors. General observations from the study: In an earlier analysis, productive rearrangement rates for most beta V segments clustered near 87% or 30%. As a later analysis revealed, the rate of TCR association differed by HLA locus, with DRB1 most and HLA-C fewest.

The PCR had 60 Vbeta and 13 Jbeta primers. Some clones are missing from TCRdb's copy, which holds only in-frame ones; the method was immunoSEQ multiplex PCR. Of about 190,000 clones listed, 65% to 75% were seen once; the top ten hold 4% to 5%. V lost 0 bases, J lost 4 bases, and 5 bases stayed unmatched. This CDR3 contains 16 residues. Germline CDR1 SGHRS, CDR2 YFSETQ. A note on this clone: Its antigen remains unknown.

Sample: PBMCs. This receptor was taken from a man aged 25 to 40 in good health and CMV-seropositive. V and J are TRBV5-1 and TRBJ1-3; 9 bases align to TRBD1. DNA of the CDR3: TGCGCCAGCAGCTTGGCGAGCGGGACAGGGGGAAACACCATATATTTT. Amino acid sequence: CASSLASGTGGNTIYF.